Below, 20 T cell receptor beta chains from the same sample are listed, as sequenced in a study of CD8 T cells in Susac syndrome. Random hexamers primed reverse transcription of 0.5 to 1 ug RNA. Using its own MiXCR run on the immunoSEQ multiplex PCR reads, TCRdb lists one record per CDR3 protein. The sample has approximately 190,000 distinct CDR3 sequences, nearly 97% seen once. Material: CD4+ T cells from PBMCs. All receptors come from a human donor with Susac syndrome.

A note on this clonotype: One end of the junction fails to match germline, which may point to a read error. V and J are TRBV3-1 and TRBJ2-7; D gene unclear. This CDR3 contains 12 residues. Germline CDR1 reads LGHDT; CDR2 reads YNNKEL (reference sequence). The CDR3 loop is CASSQGSYGQYF. The CDR3 bases are TGTGCCAGCAGCCAAGGAAGCTACGGGCAGTACTTC.

The chain links TRBV20-1 to TRBJ2-7; 9 nucleotides line up with TRBD1. V lost 6 bases, J lost 1 base, and 4 bases stayed unmatched. This CDR3 has 13 amino acids. The germline CDR1 and CDR2 sequences are DFQATT and SNEGSKA (reference sequence). The CDR3 here is CSASTGGSYEQYF. The CDR3 nucleotides read TGCAGTGCATCGACAGGGGGGTCCTACGAGCAGTACTTC.

This chain joins TRBV15 and TRBJ2-3, with 13 bases fitting TRBD2. The CDR3 totals 16 residues. After removal of 5 bases from V and 3 bases from J, the junction contained 5 bases not matched to a gene. CDR1 and CDR2 (germline): LNHNV, YYDKDF (reference sequence). The CDR3 protein is CATSGRLAGGTDTQYF. CDR3 in DNA: TGTGCCACCAGCGGCCGACTAGCGGGGGGTACAGATACGCAGTATTTT.

The chain joins TRBV5-1 to TRBJ2-5, with TRBD1 matching over 7 bases. This CDR3 spans 15 amino acids. V gave up 0 bases and J gave up 4 bases; unmatched junction bases: 6. Germline V CDR1 and CDR2: SGHRS, YFSETQ. CDR3 loop: CASSLDRGEVETQYF. The CDR3, as DNA: TGCGCCAGCAGCTTGGACAGGGGAGAAGTAGAGACCCAGTACTTC.

V and J are TRBV12-3 or TRBV12-4 and TRBJ1-2, with a weak D call TRBD1 (5 bases). V was clipped by 2 bases and J by 1 base, with 20 bases between them. The CDR3 loop spans 18 amino acids. CDR3 nucleotides: TGTGCCAGCAGTTTAATGACAGTCCCATTGGTCGTTAACTATGGCTACACCTTC. It is translated as CASSLMTVPLVVNYGYTF.

The rearrangement links TRBV5-1 to TRBJ1-1; D is possibly TRBD1 (6 bases). CDR1 is SGHRS, CDR2 YFSETQ, per germline. The CDR3 totals 13 residues. V dropped 1 base and J dropped 6 bases, with 10 bases sitting between them. The CDR3 loop reads CASSLTAGAEAFF. The CDR3 DNA sequence: TGCGCCAGCAGCTTGACCGCAGGGGCTGAAGCTTTCTTT.

The rearrangement links TRBV7-3 to TRBJ2-2; 10 bases agree with TRBD1. Trimming cost V 7 bases and J 7 bases; bases outside gene matches: 9. The CDR3 has 15 amino acids. The germline V gene encodes CDR1 SGHTA and CDR2 FQGTGA. CDR3 nucleotides: TGTGCCAGCACCAGAGGGACAGGGGCCAGCGGGGAGCTGTTTTTT. Amino acids: CASTRGTGASGELFF.

The V call is TRBV7-2, the J call TRBJ1-1, with no clear D. Looked up from germline, CDR1 is SGHTA and CDR2 is FQGNSA. Trimming stripped 1 base from V and 1 base from J, with 7 bases between. This CDR3 has 14 amino acids. The CDR3 sequence: CASSLGIRNTEAFF. CDR3 DNA: TGTGCCAGCAGCTTAGGAATCAGGAACACTGAAGCTTTCTTT.

This sequence joins TRBV7-3 and TRBJ2-7; TRBD1 aligns across 9 bases. The length of the CDR3 is 13 residues. Germline trimming cut 5 bases from V and 7 bases from J; bases unmatched to any gene: 6. Germline CDR1 is SGHTA and CDR2 is FQGTGA. The CDR3 DNA sequence: TGTGCCAGCAGCGTACAGGGGGCCAGGGAGCAGTACTTC. This translates into CASSVQGAREQYF.

The chain is built from TRBV30 and TRBJ2-5, with 7 bases identical to TRBD2. Germline assignment: CDR1 GTSNPN and CDR2 SVGIG (reference sequence). V shed 1 base and J 2 bases; nucleotides not matched to a gene: 28. The CDR3 contains 22 residues. CDR3 nucleotide sequence: TGTGCCTGGAGTGCAATCCCGACTAGGGGCCGGGGGGACCAGCAGGATCAAGAGACCCAGTACTTC. Protein sequence: CAWSAIPTRGRGDQQDQETQYF.

The rearrangement uses TRBV25-1 and TRBJ1-6; a possible D gene is TRBD1 (5 bases). Trimming stripped 5 bases from V and 9 bases from J, with 17 bases between. The CDR3 is 15 amino acids. In germline, CDR1 is MGHDK, CDR2 SYGVNS. CDR3 sequence (DNA): TGTGCCAGCAGTCCAAGGGGCAGTGTTGGTTCACCCCTCCACTTT. Protein: CASSPRGSVGSPLHF.

This sequence joins TRBV4-1 and TRBJ1-2; 8 positions agree with TRBD1. This CDR3 has 18 amino acids. The germline V gene encodes CDR1 MGHRA and CDR2 YSYEKL. J gave up 4 bases and V 1 base, and 14 bases lay outside the gene matches. This CDR3 reads CASSQVSGQAVPFYGYTF. CDR3 sequence (DNA): TGCGCCAGCAGCCAAGTTTCGGGACAGGCGGTGCCCTTCTATGGCTACACCTTC.

This rearrangement joins TRBV2 to TRBJ2-2; 10 bases are a match to TRBD1. Germline V gene sequence: CDR1 SNHLY, CDR2 FYNNEI. The CDR3 extends over 17 amino acids. The trim removed 5 bases at V and 4 bases at J, leaving 10 bases unmatched. The CDR3 bases are TGTGCCAGCAGTCCCCACCGGACAGGGGGAGGCACCGGGGAGCTGTTTTTT. It is translated as CASSPHRTGGGTGELFF.

The chain carries TRBV10-3 and TRBJ2-7, with a possible D match to TRBD1 (6 bases). Trimming cost V 2 bases and J 2 bases, with 10 bases left between them. The CDR3 length is 14 residues. Germline CDR1 is ENHRY and CDR2 is SYGVKD. CDR3 protein: CAISETGNPYEQYF. In nucleotides, the CDR3 is TGTGCCATCAGTGAGACAGGGAACCCCTACGAGCAGTACTTC.

This chain links TRBV5-1 with TRBJ2-7; D not certain. V shed 4 bases and J shed 3 bases, with 5 bases lying between them. Germline CDR1 reads SGHRS; CDR2 reads YFSETQ. The CDR3 runs to 11 residues. The CDR3 region is CASSGVYEQYF. CDR3 coding DNA: TGCGCCAGCAGCGGTGTCTACGAGCAGTACTTC.

The chain links TRBV29-1 to TRBJ1-4, with D possibly being TRBD1 (5 bases). There are 12 residues in the CDR3. The germline V and J ends were trimmed by 4 bases and 7 bases, with 10 bases remaining between them. Per germline, CDR1 SQVTM and CDR2 ANQGSEA. The CDR3 is CSVVGRSEKLFF. CDR3 coding DNA: TGCAGCGTTGTGGGGCGGAGTGAAAAACTGTTTTTT.

V and J are TRBV12-3 or TRBV12-4 and TRBJ1-1; possibly TRBD1 for D (5 bases). The CDR3 length is 13 residues. V lost 6 bases to trimming and J lost 3 bases, with 11 bases between them. CDR3: CASRRTGYTEAFF. CDR3 in DNA: TGTGCCAGCAGGCGCACAGGATACACTGAAGCTTTCTTT.

This clonotype was detected only once. V is TRBV18 and J is TRBJ1-2; tentatively, D is TRBD1 (5 bases). The CDR3 has 13 residues. CDR1 and CDR2 from the germline V gene are KGHSH and LQKENI. Trimming took off 6 bases at V and 7 bases at J, with 15 bases between the two ends. Written as DNA, the CDR3 is TGTGCCAGCTCGTCCGGGACCAGGGCTGGCTACACCTTC. Its translation: CASSSGTRAGYTF.

This clonotype has a handful of counts. The CDR3 DNA reads TGTGCCAGCAGCGTCAAACCCGGGACTAGCACAGATACGCAGTATTTT. Translation gives CASSVKPGTSTDTQYF. The chain has TRBV7-2 and TRBJ2-3; D possibly corresponds to TRBD2 (6 bases). CDR1 is SGHTA and CDR2 is FQGNSA in the germline V gene. The CDR3 has 16 amino acids. V was trimmed by 5 bases and J by 0 bases, leaving 15 bases between them.

The V gene is TRBV4-1, the J gene TRBJ1-5; 8 bases match TRBD1. In germline, CDR1 is MGHRA, CDR2 YSYEKL. This CDR3 is built from 15 residues. V lost 0 bases, J lost 5 bases, and 3 bases stayed unmatched. The CDR3 DNA reads as TGCGCCAGCAGCCAAGACAGGGGGCGCGATCAGCCCCAGCATTTT. Translating gives CASSQDRGRDQPQHF.